The source of this TCR beta chain is a study of T cells after yellow fever vaccination (dated by TCRdb to the late 2010s). Background for the entire study: Libraries from fractions with low cell numbers were prepared with the SMART-Seq v4 Ultra Low Input RNA kit. Two healthy male donors, one aged 18 to 29 and one aged 30 to 40 years, made up the cohort. Blood was drawn at multiple timepoints before and after primary and secondary immunization, with bulk PBMC replicates and cell subsets isolated. To track T-cell clones before and after primary and booster YFV17D yellow fever vaccination, bulk TCR alpha and beta repertoires were sequenced longitudinally. The study at large found these results: A small fraction of clonotypes showed up in both the CD4 and CD8 compartments, probably as a result of convergent recombination. Because abundant contaminating clonotypes from the bulk population could be contained in FACS-sorted repertoires, computational filtering was required. Most clones expanded after primary vaccination were re-detected after the booster (about 96% of CD4 and about nine tenths of CD8), suggesting broad memory maintenance. Because the study included only a couple of donors, the extent to which the findings can be generalized is limited. Compared with the primary T-cell response, the secondary T-cell response was weaker but faster, peaking on day 5 rather than day 15.

The sample holds a few counts of this clonotype. Its target antigen remains unknown. No clone much larger than this one lies a single base away; base qualities are absent. The treatment or condition tag for this specimen amounts to: live attenuated yellow fever vaccine strain. At each blood-draw timepoint, two biological replicates of bulk PBMCs were collected. A standard Ficoll-Paque protocol was used to isolate PBMCs from peripheral blood. RNA was extracted with TriZol from bulk PBMCs, CD4 and CD8 fractions, and dextramer-positive and dextramer-negative fractions. Trimming removed 6 bases from V and 8 bases from J; the gene matches leave 11 bases unexplained. Including the terminal cysteine and phenylalanine, the CDR3 comprises 16 residues. The DNA shown is the 48-base CDR3, in frame from base 1. The germline V gene provides CDR1 KGHSH and CDR2 LQKENI. TCR cDNA was synthesized by 5'RACE template switching, which introduced a universal primer site and unique molecular identifiers. cDNA synthesis was primed from both the TCR alpha and TCR beta constant segments. Libraries were amplified in two PCR steps, with sample barcodes and sequencing adapters added in the second step. Sequencing of libraries was done on Illumina HiSeq 2500 (2x100 bp) or NovaSeq (2x150 bp). Turning to the authors' computational methods: Demultiplexing of reads and collapsing into UMI consensus sequences were performed with MIGEC, and V(D)J alignment was carried out with MiXCR. Vaccine-responding clonotypes were identified with edgeR using replicate PBMC samples, with FDR below 0.01 and a log2 fold change above 5 up to day 15 being required. Each bulk clonotype was labeled CD4 or CD8 based on which sequenced repertoire, CD4 or CD8, contained the clonotype at higher abundance. Clones were called with MiXCR by TCRdb after fastp trimmed the public reads at Q25, and only in-frame beta chains were retained. Entries are consolidated by CDR3 protein sequence, retaining the most common genes and DNA. The V and J calls here are based on TCRdb, not the publication. In all, the sample holds about 330,000 distinct CDR3 sequences, and around 8.1% of those were seen once. Together, the top ten hold approximately 15% of the sample.

The sample in question was PBMCs, obtained roughly 47 days after the first yellow fever vaccination. The sequence is built from TRBV18 and TRBJ2-1, and TRBD2 matches 12 of the central bases. This sequence originates from a young man who received the YFV17D yellow fever vaccine. The CDR3 protein is CASSLFLAGGPDEQFF. The nucleotide sequence is TGTGCCAGCTCTCTATTCCTAGCGGGGGGGCCGGATGAGCAGTTCTTC.